What follows are 11 T cell receptor beta chains derived from one specimen sequenced in a study of T cells in Graves' hyperthyroidism and ophthalmopathy. Amplified TCR beta CDR3 regions derived from RNA transcripts. First-round RT-PCR of the TCR CDR3 relied on the HTBI primer set. MiXCR, run by TCRdb on the multiplex PCR reads, gives a single entry per CDR3 protein. The sample contains 200,000 to 250,000 distinct CDR3 sequences, 17% of which appear only once. Sequenced input: blood. These receptors were obtained from a man aged 50-59 years with Graves' hyperthyroidism.

This chain links TRBV10-3 with TRBJ2-2; the D is unclear. Germline V gene lookup returns CDR1 ENHRY and CDR2 SYGVKD. The V end lost 0 bases, the J end lost 1 base, and 6 bases lay between the germline ends. CDR3 length: 15 amino acids. The CDR3 sequence: CAISESWKNTGELFF. The CDR3 nucleotides read TGTGCCATCAGTGAGTCTTGGAAGAACACCGGGGAGCTGTTTTTT.

For this clonotype: The junction and the germline gene differ at one end; a read error may be behind it. The rearrangement joins TRBV5-6 to TRBJ2-5, with 12 bases aligning to TRBD2. This CDR3 has 16 residues. Germline assignment: CDR1 SGHDT and CDR2 YYEEEE. The CDR3 protein is CAGSKRLAGVGETQYF. CDR3 bases: TGTGCCGGCAGCAAACGACTAGCGGGAGTAGGGGAGACCCAGTACTTC.

This clonotype was found once. The chain joins TRBV6-1 to TRBJ1-5, with 9 bases lining up with TRBD1. V lost 4 bases, J lost 8 bases, and 6 bases stayed unmatched. There are 14 residues in the CDR3. Germline loops: CDR1 MNHNS, CDR2 SASEGT. The CDR3 protein is CASSGGQGMEPQHF. CDR3 DNA: TGTGCCAGCAGTGGAGGACAGGGGATGGAGCCCCAGCATTTT.

About this clonotype itself: A clone one base away is much larger, so this may be a read error. This sequence joins TRBV6-1 and TRBJ2-7; D is unclear. CDR1 and CDR2 (germline): MNHNS, SASEGT. The CDR3 consists of 10 residues. Trimming pared 5 bases from V and 2 bases from J, leaving 1 base between. The CDR3: CASSTYEQYF. CDR3 in DNA: TGTGCCAGCAGTACCTACGAGCAGTACTTC.

This clonotype appeared many times. The chain carries TRBV28 and TRBJ1-1; TRBD1 matches 8 bases. This CDR3 has 12 residues. Germline CDR1 and CDR2: MDHEN and SYDVKM. The V segment lost 7 bases and the J segment 10 bases; nucleotides outside the gene matches: 8. The CDR3 here is CASTVGQASAFF. The CDR3 nucleotides read TGTGCCAGCACCGTGGGACAGGCTTCAGCTTTCTTT.

Ten or more counts support this clonotype. The V gene is TRBV28, the J gene TRBJ1-1; TRBD1 might be the D (5 bases). The germline CDR1 and CDR2 sequences are MDHEN and SYDVKM. The CDR3 consists of 14 residues. V was cut by 1 base and J by 2 bases, with 8 bases left in between. The CDR3 protein is CASSLLGTNTEAFF. As DNA, the CDR3 is TGTGCCAGCAGTTTATTGGGGACCAACACTGAAGCTTTCTTT.

This clonotype was seen a few times. The J gene is TRBJ1-2, the V gene TRBV18; D is ambiguous. In germline, CDR1 is KGHSH, CDR2 LQKENI. Trimming took 3 bases from V and 7 from J, leaving 15 bases between them. The CDR3 consists of 14 residues. The CDR3 region is CASSPNQEASGYTF. In nucleotides, the CDR3 is TGTGCCAGCTCACCTAACCAAGAGGCGAGTGGCTACACCTTC. Complete variable domain (other parts from reference TRBV18 and TRBJ1-2): NAGVMQNPRHLVRRRGQEARLRCSPMKGHSHVYWYRQLPEEGLKFMVYLQKENIIDESGMPKERFSAEFPKEGPSILRIQQVVRGDSAAYFCASSPNQEASGYTFGSGTRLTVV.

In this sample, this clonotype turned up a few times. V gene TRBV29-1 combines with J gene TRBJ2-7; 7 bases are a match to TRBD1. Trimming removed 7 bases from V and 0 bases from J; junction bases left unmatched: 12. The CDR3 spans 15 residues. CDR1 is SQVTM, CDR2 ANQGSEA, per germline. CDR3 in amino acids: CSAIKTGTGSYEQYF. In DNA, the CDR3 is TGCAGCGCAATAAAGACAGGGACGGGCTCCTACGAGCAGTACTTC.

This clonotype has a count of ten or more. The V call is TRBV28, the J call TRBJ1-5; TRBD1 aligns across 11 bases. CDR1 and CDR2 from the germline V gene are MDHEN and SYDVKM. CDR3 size: 15 residues. V trimming: 2 bases; J trimming: 6 bases; junction bases outside the gene matches: 3. The CDR3 DNA reads TGTGCCAGCAGTTTAAGGACAGGGGGCTTTCAGCCCCAGCATTTT. It specifies CASSLRTGGFQPQHF.

CDR3 in DNA: TGTGCCAGCAGTTTTGGCGGATTCTCTGGAAACACCATATATTTT. Translation gives CASSFGGFSGNTIYF. The chain combines TRBV12-3 or TRBV12-4 with TRBJ1-3, with no clear D. V dropped 3 bases and J dropped 0 bases, with 9 bases sitting between them. This CDR3 is 15 amino acids long.

This clonotype was picked up many times. The chain uses TRBV11-3 and TRBJ2-7, with TRBD2 matching over 8 bases. Germline V gene data show CDR1 as SGHNT and CDR2 as YENEEA. V gave up 3 bases and J gave up 4 bases; unmatched junction bases: 8. The CDR3 covers 15 residues. The CDR3 reads CASSFGGAGEYEQYF. In DNA, the CDR3 is TGTGCCAGCAGCTTTGGCGGAGCGGGGGAATACGAGCAGTACTTC.